Each of the 21 T cell receptor beta chains below was sequenced from the same sample in a study of shared clonotypes between healthy human individuals. Naive CD8 isolation took CD45RO-negative cells positively selected for CCR7 and excluded terminally differentiated effector memory CD45RA+ cells. Profiled with immunoSEQ multiplex PCR; TCRdb holds only in-frame clones, not every one. Among around 1,900,000 clones, 80% to 95% were seen once, and the ten largest hold 1.5% to 2%. Sequencing used naive CD8+ T cells from PBMCs. The receptors here all came from a man aged 18 to 29 in good health. Some clones in this sample may be carry-over from other donors' samples.

This clone showed up just once. Other DNA sequences in this specimen translate into the identical CDR3. The gene calls are TRBV19 and TRBJ2-7; either TRBD1 or TRBD2 may fit D (5 bases each). The CDR3 spans 12 residues. Looked up from germline, CDR1 is LNHDA and CDR2 is SQIVND (reference sequence). V was cut by 4 bases and J by 2 bases, with 6 bases left in between. Written as DNA, the CDR3 is TGTGCCAGTAGTAGGGACGCCTACGAGCAGTACTTC. Amino acid sequence: CASSRDAYEQYF.

V and J are TRBV28 and TRBJ1-6; 7 nucleotides align to TRBD1. CDR3 length equals 16 residues. CDR1 is MDHEN, CDR2 SYDVKM, per germline. The V gene end was trimmed by 3 bases and the J gene end by 10 bases; junction bases not matched to a gene: 12. CDR3 sequence (DNA): TGTGCCAGCAGTTTGAACAGGGGAGTCTTAGGGTCACCCCTCCACTTT. It translates to CASSLNRGVLGSPLHF.

V and J are TRBV15 and TRBJ2-7, with 13 bases fitting TRBD2. Germline V gives CDR1 LNHNV, CDR2 YYDKDF (reference sequence). With 5 bases clipped from V and 4 bases from J, the junction kept 5 bases outside the gene matches. This CDR3 spans 15 amino acids. The CDR3 DNA is TGTGCCACCAGCGGGGGACTAGCGGGAAGGTACGAGCAGTACTTC. Translated, it gives CATSGGLAGRYEQYF.

The chain employs TRBV28 and TRBJ2-7; 9 bases agree with TRBD1. The CDR3 sequence is 14 residues long. V shed 4 bases, J shed 6 bases, and the junction held 7 bases outside the gene matches. The germline V gene has CDR1 MDHEN and CDR2 SYDVKM. The CDR3 region is CASSWDRVHREQYF. The CDR3 DNA reads as TGTGCCAGCAGTTGGGACAGGGTCCATCGCGAGCAGTACTTC. The full variable domain, its missing parts supplied by reference TRBV28 and TRBJ2-7, is DVKVTQSSRYLVKRTGEKVFLECVQDMDHENMFWYRQDPGLGLRLIYFSYDVKMKEKGDIPEGYSVSREKKERFSLILESASTNQTSMYLCASSWDRVHREQYFGPGTRLTVT.

CDR3 sequence reads: CATERERDGELFF. The CDR3 DNA reads as TGTGCCACCGAGCGGGAACGGGACGGGGAGCTGTTTTTT. This chain joins TRBV11-2 and TRBJ2-2, with 7 nucleotides matching TRBD2. Germline V lookup: CDR1 SGHAT, CDR2 FQNNGV. The CDR3 totals 13 residues. The V segment lost 10 bases and the J segment 7 bases; nucleotides outside the gene matches: 9. Together with reference TRBV11-2 and TRBJ2-2, the CDR3 gives the full variable domain: EAGVAQSPRYKIIEKRQSVAFWCNPISGHATLYWYQQILGQGPKLLIQFQNNGVVDDSQLPKDRFSAERLKGVDSTLKIQPAKLEDSAVYLCATERERDGELFFGEGSRLTVL.

Remarks on this clone: A junction boundary mismatches the germline segment, possibly from a read error. This chain links TRBV20-1 with TRBJ2-5; TRBD2 agrees at 7 bases. The CDR3 totals 10 residues. Germline V gives CDR1 DFQATT, CDR2 SNEGSKA (reference sequence). CDR3 DNA sequence: TGTGGGCTAGCGGAAGAGACCCAGTACTTC. Protein sequence: CGLAEETQYF.

J is TRBJ1-2 and V is TRBV7-2; D unresolved. Germline values: CDR1 SGHTA, CDR2 FQGNSA. The V and J ends lost 5 bases and 7 bases respectively, with 17 bases between them. This CDR3 has 14 residues. CDR3 in amino acids: CASSPGAVLGGYTF. The CDR3 DNA is TGTGCCAGCAGCCCCGGCGCGGTTCTAGGTGGCTACACCTTC.

Only one count was recorded for this clone. The gene calls are TRBV4-1 and TRBJ2-5; no clear D gene. The tail of the sequence fits TRBJ2-7 better, so the J call may be wrong. Looked up from germline, CDR1 is MGHRA and CDR2 is YSYEKL. CDR3 length: 15 amino acids. The CDR3 bases are TGCGCCAGCAGCCAAGGCCCCTCAGCGACCTACGAGCAGTACTTC. Its translation: CASSQGPSATYEQYF.

The genes are TRBV28 and TRBJ1-1, with D possibly TRBD1 on 5 matching bases. Germline V lookup: CDR1 MDHEN, CDR2 SYDVKM. This CDR3 has 11 amino acids. Trimming removed 3 bases at V and 11 bases at J, with 10 bases between. The CDR3 DNA reads TGTGCCAGCAGTTTTGGGACGGCCGCTTTCTTT. Protein sequence: CASSFGTAAFF.

The chain has TRBV6-6 and TRBJ1-5; TRBD1 agrees at 7 bases. The CDR3 totals 15 residues. Germline V lookup: CDR1 MNHNY, CDR2 SVGAGI (reference sequence). V was pared by 6 bases and J by 3 bases, with 8 bases of the junction left unmatched. CDR3 amino acids: CASRPFTGVNQPQHF. The CDR3, as DNA: TGTGCCAGCAGACCCTTTACAGGGGTCAATCAGCCCCAGCATTTT.

The CDR3 here is CAWGTGGLETQYF. The CDR3 DNA reads TGTGCCTGGGGGACAGGGGGTTTGGAGACCCAGTACTTC. This chain joins TRBV30 and TRBJ2-5, with 11 positions matching TRBD1. Germline lookup yields CDR1 GTSNPN and CDR2 SVGIG (reference sequence). The trim removed 5 bases at V and 5 bases at J, leaving 4 bases unmatched. CDR3 length: 13 amino acids.

The chain has TRBV28 and TRBJ2-1, with a weak D call TRBD2 (5 bases). The CDR3 has 12 residues. Trimming left V 6 bases short and J 8 bases short, with 11 bases between. Germline V gene data show CDR1 as MDHEN and CDR2 as SYDVKM. CDR3 DNA: TGTGCCAGCAGCCCTCAGGAGGATGAGCAGTTCTTC. Its translation: CASSPQEDEQFF. The whole variable domain, remainder taken from reference TRBV28 and TRBJ2-1, is DVKVTQSSRYLVKRTGEKVFLECVQDMDHENMFWYRQDPGLGLRLIYFSYDVKMKEKGDIPEGYSVSREKKERFSLILESASTNQTSMYLCASSPQEDEQFFGPGTRLTVL.

The chain is built from TRBV12-5 and TRBJ2-1; D not resolved. Trimming took 6 bases from V and 8 from J, leaving 14 bases between them. Germline V CDR1 and CDR2: LGHNT, FRNRAP. This CDR3 contains 13 residues. CDR3 DNA: TGTGCTAGTGGCCCAGGACCGCTCCATGAGCAGTTCTTC. It encodes CASGPGPLHEQFF.

The chain uses TRBV5-1 and TRBJ2-7, with D uncertain. Germline CDR1 and CDR2: SGHRS and YFSETQ. The V gene lost 1 base and the J gene lost 0 bases, with 11 bases spanning the gap. This CDR3 is built from 15 residues. DNA of the CDR3: TGCGCCAGCAGCTTGTTCCCAACGAACTCCTACGAGCAGTACTTC. This gives the protein CASSLFPTNSYEQYF.

The chain carries TRBV7-6 and TRBJ1-2; weak D call: TRBD1 (6 bases). The germline V and J ends were trimmed by 3 bases and 2 bases, with 10 bases remaining between them. Germline values: CDR1 SGHVS, CDR2 FNYEAQ. This CDR3 contains 14 residues. The CDR3: CASSLGGANYGYTF. The CDR3 nucleotides read TGTGCCAGCAGCTTGGGGGGGGCCAACTATGGCTACACCTTC. The entire variable domain, with the rest obtained from reference TRBV7-6 and TRBJ1-2, is as follows: GAGVSQSPRYKVTKRGQDVALRCDPISGHVSLYWYRQALGQGPEFLTYFNYEAQQDKSGLPNDRFSAERPEGSISTLTIQRTEQRDSAMYRCASSLGGANYGYTFGSGTRLTVV.

The V gene is TRBV2, the J gene TRBJ1-2, with unresolved D. This CDR3 has 14 residues. Trimming took off 4 bases at V and 0 bases at J, with 9 bases between the two ends. Germline values: CDR1 SNHLY, CDR2 FYNNEI. The CDR3 spells CASSAVGTNYGYTF. In DNA, the CDR3 is TGTGCCAGCAGTGCGGTCGGAACTAACTATGGCTACACCTTC.

J is TRBJ2-4 and V is TRBV4-3; TRBD1 matches at 8 bases. This CDR3 has 18 amino acids. V shed 0 bases, J shed 0 bases, and the junction held 7 bases outside the gene matches. Germline loops: CDR1 LGHNA, CDR2 YSLEER. For the CDR3, the DNA is TGCGCCAGCAGCCAAGATAGGGGACAGGTTGGAGCCAAAAACATTCAGTACTTC. Its protein is CASSQDRGQVGAKNIQYF.

The CDR3 DNA reads TGTGCCAGCAGCTTGGCGGACAAAGGACAGGCTAACACTGAAGCTTTCTTT. It encodes CASSLADKGQANTEAFF. The rearrangement uses TRBV5-6 and TRBJ1-1, with TRBD1 matching over 7 bases. Trimming cost V 0 bases and J 2 bases; bases outside gene matches: 10. Germline V lookup: CDR1 SGHDT, CDR2 YYEEEE. This CDR3 is 17 amino acids long.

The V and J genes are TRBV9 and TRBJ2-7; 14 bases map to TRBD2. There are 15 residues in the CDR3. V dropped 4 bases and J dropped 4; count of bases not matched to a gene: 4. CDR1 SGDLS and CDR2 YYNGEE come from the germline V gene. The CDR3 spells CASSPRLAGGYEQYF. In DNA form, the CDR3 reads TGTGCCAGCAGCCCCCGACTAGCGGGAGGGTACGAGCAGTACTTC.

This chain links TRBV29-1 with TRBJ1-4; TRBD1 is a possible D gene (5 bases). The CDR3 totals 11 residues. CDR1 is SQVTM and CDR2 is ANQGSEA in the germline V gene. Trimming pared 7 bases from V and 7 bases from J, leaving 10 bases between. The DNA for the CDR3 is TGCAGCGCACGAGGGGCTGAAAAACTGTTTTTT. Translating gives CSARGAEKLFF.

The chain carries TRBV5-4 and TRBJ2-7; 7 nucleotides agree with TRBD2. Germline V lookup: CDR1 SGHNT, CDR2 YYREEE (reference sequence). CDR3 length: 18 amino acids. With V trimmed by 0 bases and J by 3 bases, 15 bases remained unmatched. The CDR3 DNA sequence: TGTGCCAGCAGCTTGGGTCCCGGACCCCAGCGGGATTACTACGAGCAGTACTTC. Amino acids: CASSLGPGPQRDYYEQYF.